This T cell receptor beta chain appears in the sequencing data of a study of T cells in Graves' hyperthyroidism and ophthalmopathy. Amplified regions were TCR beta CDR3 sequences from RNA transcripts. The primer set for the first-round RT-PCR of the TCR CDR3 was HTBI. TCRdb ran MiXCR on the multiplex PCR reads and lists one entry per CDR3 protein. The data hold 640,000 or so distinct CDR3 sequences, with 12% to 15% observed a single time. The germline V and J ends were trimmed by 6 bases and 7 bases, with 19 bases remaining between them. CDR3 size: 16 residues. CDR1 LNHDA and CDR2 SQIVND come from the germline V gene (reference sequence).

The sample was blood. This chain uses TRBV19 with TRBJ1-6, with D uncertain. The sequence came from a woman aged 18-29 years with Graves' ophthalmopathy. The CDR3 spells CASSSDSAAANSPLHF. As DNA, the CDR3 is TGTGCCAGTAGCTCCGACTCTGCGGCCGCCAATTCACCCCTCCACTTT.